This TCR beta chain is drawn from a study of cytomegalovirus exposure and HLA in healthy donors. This CDR3 contains 13 residues. V lost 2 bases and J lost 4, with 9 bases in between. Germline CDR1 is SGHRS and CDR2 is YFSETQ. Note on this clone: Its antigen is unknown.

Findings and limits, study-wide: Later analysis identified several of the most significant clusters that appeared linked to common viral pathogens. Reports state that TCR beta sequences accurately predicted most subjects' HLA-A and HLA-B alleles.

Amplification used 60 Vbeta primers and 13 Jbeta primers. Libraries were prepared by immunoSEQ multiplex PCR; TCRdb keeps only in-frame clonotypes and omits some of them. The sample consists of roughly 140,000 clones, around 80% of them appearing once. The TCR originated in a woman aged 60-75 years in good health and CMV-seropositive. The chain has TRBV5-1 and TRBJ2-5; D ambiguous. Sample: PBMCs. The CDR3 spells CASSFAHGETQYF. The CDR3 region has the DNA TGCGCCAGCAGCTTCGCTCACGGAGAGACCCAGTACTTC.